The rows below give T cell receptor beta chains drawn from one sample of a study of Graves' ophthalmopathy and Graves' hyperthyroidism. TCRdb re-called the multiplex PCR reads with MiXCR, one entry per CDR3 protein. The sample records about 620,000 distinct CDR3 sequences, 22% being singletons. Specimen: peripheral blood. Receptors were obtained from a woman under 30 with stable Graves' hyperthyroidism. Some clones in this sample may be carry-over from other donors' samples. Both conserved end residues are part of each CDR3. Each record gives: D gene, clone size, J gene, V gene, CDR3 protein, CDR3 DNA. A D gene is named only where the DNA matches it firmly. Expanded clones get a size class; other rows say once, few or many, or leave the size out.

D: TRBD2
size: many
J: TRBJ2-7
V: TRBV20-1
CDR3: CSARPVTSGRLDEQYF
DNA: TGCAGTGCTAGACCCGTAACTAGCGGGCGCCTCGACGAGCAGTACTTC

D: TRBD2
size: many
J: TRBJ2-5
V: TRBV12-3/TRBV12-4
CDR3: CASSLGLAGAETQYF
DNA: TGTGCCAGCAGTTTAGGGCTAGCGGGGGCAGAGACCCAGTACTTC

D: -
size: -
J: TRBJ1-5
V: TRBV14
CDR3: CASSQEGGRIDRRQPQHF
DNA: TGTGCCAGCAGCCAAGAGGGGGGCCGGATAGATCGCAGGCAGCCCCAGCATTTT

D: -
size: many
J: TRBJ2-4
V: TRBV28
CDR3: CAGTNLIAKNIQYF
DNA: TGTGCCGGCACGAACTTAATAGCCAAAAACATTCAGTACTTC

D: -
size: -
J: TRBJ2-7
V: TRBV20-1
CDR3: CSAPADEQYF
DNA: TGCAGTGCACCAGCGGACGAGCAGTACTTC

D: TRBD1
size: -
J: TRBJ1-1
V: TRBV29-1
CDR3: CSVRDRGWTEAFF
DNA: TGCAGCGTCCGGGACAGGGGCTGGACTGAAGCTTTCTTT

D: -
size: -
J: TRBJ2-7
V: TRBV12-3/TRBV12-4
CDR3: CASSNYRDLLAYEQYF
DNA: TGTGCCAGCTCCAATTACAGAGACCTATTGGCCTACGAGCAGTACTTC

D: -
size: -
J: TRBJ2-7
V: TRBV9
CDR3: CASSARWRGGRNEQYF
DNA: TGTGCCAGCAGCGCTCGGTGGAGGGGGGGACGCAACGAGCAGTACTTC

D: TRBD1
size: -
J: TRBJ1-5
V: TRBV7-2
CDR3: CASSRTGNSNRPQHF
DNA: TGTGCCAGCAGTCGGACAGGCAATAGCAATCGGCCCCAGCATTTT

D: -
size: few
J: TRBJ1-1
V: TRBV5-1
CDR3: CASSLGGRDEAFF
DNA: TGCGCCAGCAGCTTGGGGGGGCGGGATGAAGCTTTCTTT

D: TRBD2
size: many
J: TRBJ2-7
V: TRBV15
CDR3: CATSRNLAESSYEQYF
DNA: TGTGCCACCAGCAGAAATCTAGCGGAAAGCTCCTACGAGCAGTACTTC

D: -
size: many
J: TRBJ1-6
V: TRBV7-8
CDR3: CASSIAGGAMNSPLHF
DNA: TGTGCCAGCAGCATAGCGGGGGGGGCCATGAATTCACCCCTCCACTTT

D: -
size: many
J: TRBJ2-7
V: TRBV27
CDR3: CASSLYRGGDEQYF
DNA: TGTGCCAGCAGTTTATACAGGGGGGGTGACGAGCAGTACTTC

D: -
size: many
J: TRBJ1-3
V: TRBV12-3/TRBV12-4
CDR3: CASSPTSAGNTIYF
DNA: TGTGCCAGCAGTCCGACATCGGCTGGAAACACCATATATTTT

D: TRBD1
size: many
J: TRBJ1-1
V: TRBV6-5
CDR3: CASSYSGGTGGRAEAFF
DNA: TGTGCCAGCAGTTACTCGGGTGGGACAGGGGGTAGAGCTGAAGCTTTCTTT

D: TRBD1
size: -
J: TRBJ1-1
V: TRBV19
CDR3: CASRTTGGTEAFF
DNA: TGTGCCAGTAGGACCACAGGGGGGACTGAAGCTTTCTTT

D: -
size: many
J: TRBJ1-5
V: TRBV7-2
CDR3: CASSPAGDQPQHF
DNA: TGTGCCAGCAGCCCCGCAGGGGATCAGCCCCAGCATTTT

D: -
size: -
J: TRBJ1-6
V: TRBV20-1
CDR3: CSARIRASSPLHF
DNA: TGCAGTGCTAGGATCAGGGCTAGTTCACCCCTCCACTTT

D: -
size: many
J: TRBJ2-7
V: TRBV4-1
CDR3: CASSPLQGRSSYEQYF
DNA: TGCGCCAGCAGCCCCCTCCAGGGAAGGAGCTCCTACGAGCAGTACTTC

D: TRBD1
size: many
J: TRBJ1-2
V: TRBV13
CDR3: CASSERGQVYGYTF
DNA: TGTGCCAGCAGCGAAAGGGGGCAAGTCTATGGCTACACCTTC